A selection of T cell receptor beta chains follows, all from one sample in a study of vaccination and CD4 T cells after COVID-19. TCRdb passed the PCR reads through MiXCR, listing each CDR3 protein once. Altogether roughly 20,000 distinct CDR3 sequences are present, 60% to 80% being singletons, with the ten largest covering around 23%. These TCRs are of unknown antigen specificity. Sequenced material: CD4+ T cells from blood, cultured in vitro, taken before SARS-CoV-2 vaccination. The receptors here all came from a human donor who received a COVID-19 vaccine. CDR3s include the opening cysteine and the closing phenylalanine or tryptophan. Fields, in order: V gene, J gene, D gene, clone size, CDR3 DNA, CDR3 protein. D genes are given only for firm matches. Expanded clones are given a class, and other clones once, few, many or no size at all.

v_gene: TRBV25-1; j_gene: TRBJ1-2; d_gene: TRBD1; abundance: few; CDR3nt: TGTGCCAGCAGTGGAAAAAAGGGGGCGGGGAATTATGGCTACACCTTC; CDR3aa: CASSGKKGAGNYGYTF
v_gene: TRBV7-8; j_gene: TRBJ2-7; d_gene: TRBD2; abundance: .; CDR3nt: TGTGCCAGCAGCTTAGCGAGCGGGGGGGGCTACGAGCAGTACTTC; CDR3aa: CASSLASGGGYEQYF
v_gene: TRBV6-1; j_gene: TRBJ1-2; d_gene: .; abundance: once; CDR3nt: TGTGCCAGCAGTCCTCTCATTCCCAGGCGAACTAACTATGGCTACACCTTC; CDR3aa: CASSPLIPRRTNYGYTF
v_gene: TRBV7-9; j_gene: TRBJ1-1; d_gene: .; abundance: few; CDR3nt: TGTGCCAGCAGCTCCAAAATTGGGACTGAAGCTTTCTTT; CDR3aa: CASSSKIGTEAFF
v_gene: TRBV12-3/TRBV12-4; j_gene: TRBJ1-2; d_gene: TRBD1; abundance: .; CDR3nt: TGTGCCAGCAGTTTAGGGGGGGACAGGGGCTATGGCTACACCTTC; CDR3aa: CASSLGGDRGYGYTF
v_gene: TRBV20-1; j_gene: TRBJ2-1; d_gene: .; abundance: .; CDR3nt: TGCAGTGCTAGAGATTTGGCTTCCGAGGACTACAATGAGCAGTTCTTC; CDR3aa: CSARDLASEDYNEQFF
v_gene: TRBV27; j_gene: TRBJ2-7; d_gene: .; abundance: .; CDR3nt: TGTGCCAGCCGTGATGCAGGAAGAACCTACGAGCAGTACTTC; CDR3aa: CASRDAGRTYEQYF
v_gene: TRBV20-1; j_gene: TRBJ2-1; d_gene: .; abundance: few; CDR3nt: TGCAGTGCGTTGAGGGGGGCCGGTTTATACAATGAGCAGTTCTTC; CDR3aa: CSALRGAGLYNEQFF
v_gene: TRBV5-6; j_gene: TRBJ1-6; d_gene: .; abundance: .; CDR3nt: TGTGCCAGTTCGGAGGGGCCTAATTCACCCCTCCACTTT; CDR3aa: CASSEGPNSPLHF
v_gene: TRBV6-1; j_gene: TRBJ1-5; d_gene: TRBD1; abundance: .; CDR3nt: TGTGCCAGCACTGGATCCAGGACAGGGGTTCAGCCCCAGCATTTT; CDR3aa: CASTGSRTGVQPQHF
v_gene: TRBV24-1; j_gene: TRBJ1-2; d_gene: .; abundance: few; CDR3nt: TGTGCCACCAGTGGCTGGGGGGCCCAGGGTGGCTACACCTTC; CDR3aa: CATSGWGAQGGYTF
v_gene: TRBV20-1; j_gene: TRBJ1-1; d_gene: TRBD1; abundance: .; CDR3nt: TGCAGTGCTATAGGGGGCATAATGAACACTGAAGCTTTCTTT; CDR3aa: CSAIGGIMNTEAFF
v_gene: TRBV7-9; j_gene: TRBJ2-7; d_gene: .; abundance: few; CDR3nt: TGTGCCAGCAGCTTAGGCGGAAGCGGCGCAGACTACGAGCAGTACTTC; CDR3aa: CASSLGGSGADYEQYF
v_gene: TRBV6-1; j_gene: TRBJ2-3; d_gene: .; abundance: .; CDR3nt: TGTGCCAGCGGCCTGGGGGCCCGCACAGATACGCAGTATTTT; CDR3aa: CASGLGARTDTQYF